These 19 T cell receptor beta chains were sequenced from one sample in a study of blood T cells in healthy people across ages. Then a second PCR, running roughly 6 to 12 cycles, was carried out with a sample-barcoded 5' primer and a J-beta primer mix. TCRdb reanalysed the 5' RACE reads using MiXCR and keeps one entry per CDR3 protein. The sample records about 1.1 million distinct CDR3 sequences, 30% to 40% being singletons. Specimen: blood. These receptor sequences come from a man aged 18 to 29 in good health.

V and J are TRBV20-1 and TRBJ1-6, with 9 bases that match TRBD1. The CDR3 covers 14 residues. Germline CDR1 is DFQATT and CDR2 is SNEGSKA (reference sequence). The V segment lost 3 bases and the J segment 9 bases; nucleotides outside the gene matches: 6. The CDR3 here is CSASSGTGSSPLHF. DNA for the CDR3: TGCAGTGCTAGTTCCGGGACAGGGAGTTCACCCCTCCACTTT.

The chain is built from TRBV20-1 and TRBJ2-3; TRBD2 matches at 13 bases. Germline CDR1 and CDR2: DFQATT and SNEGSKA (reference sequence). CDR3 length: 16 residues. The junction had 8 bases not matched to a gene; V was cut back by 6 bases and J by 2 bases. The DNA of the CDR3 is TGCAGTGCGGAGACTAGCGGGGGGTTAATCACAGATACGCAGTATTTT. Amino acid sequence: CSAETSGGLITDTQYF.

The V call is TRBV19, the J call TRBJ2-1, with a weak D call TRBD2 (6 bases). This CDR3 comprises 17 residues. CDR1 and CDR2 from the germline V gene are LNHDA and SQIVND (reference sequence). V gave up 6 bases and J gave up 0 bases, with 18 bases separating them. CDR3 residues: CASRPSDSLSSYNEQFF. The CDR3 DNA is TGTGCCAGTAGGCCTAGCGATTCACTAAGCTCCTACAATGAGCAGTTCTTC.

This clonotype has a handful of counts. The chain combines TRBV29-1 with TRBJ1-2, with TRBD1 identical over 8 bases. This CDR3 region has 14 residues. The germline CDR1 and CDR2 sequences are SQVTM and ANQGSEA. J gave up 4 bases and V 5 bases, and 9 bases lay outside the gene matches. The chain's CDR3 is CSVTGTGLGYGYTF. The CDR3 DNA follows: TGCAGCGTTACTGGGACAGGACTGGGCTATGGCTACACCTTC.

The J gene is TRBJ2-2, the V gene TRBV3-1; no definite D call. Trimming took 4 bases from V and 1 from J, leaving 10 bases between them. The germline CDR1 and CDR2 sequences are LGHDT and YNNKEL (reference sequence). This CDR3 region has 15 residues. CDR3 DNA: TGTGCCAGCAGCCCTAGGCCGGGGAACACCGGGGAGCTGTTTTTT. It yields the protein CASSPRPGNTGELFF.

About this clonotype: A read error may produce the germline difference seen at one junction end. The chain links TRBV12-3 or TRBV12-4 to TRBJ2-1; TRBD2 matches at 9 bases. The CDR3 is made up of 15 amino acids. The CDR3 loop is CASSLSGGSYNKQFF. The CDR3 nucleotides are TGTGCCAGCAGTTTGAGCGGGGGGTCTTACAATAAGCAGTTCTTC.

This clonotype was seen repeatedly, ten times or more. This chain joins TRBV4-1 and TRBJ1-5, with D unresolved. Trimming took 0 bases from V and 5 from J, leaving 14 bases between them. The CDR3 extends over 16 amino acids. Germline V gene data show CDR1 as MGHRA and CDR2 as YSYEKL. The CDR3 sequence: CASSQDPSGTYQPQHF. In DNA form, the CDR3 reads TGCGCCAGCAGCCAAGACCCGTCGGGCACTTATCAGCCCCAGCATTTT.

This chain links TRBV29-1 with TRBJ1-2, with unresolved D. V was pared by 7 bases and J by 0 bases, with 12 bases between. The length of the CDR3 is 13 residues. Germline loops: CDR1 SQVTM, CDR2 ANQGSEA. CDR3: CSAGPGTNYGYTF. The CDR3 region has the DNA TGCAGCGCCGGTCCCGGGACTAACTATGGCTACACCTTC.

The CDR3 reads CSASGVGQGITDTQYF. For the CDR3, the DNA is TGCAGTGCTAGTGGAGTCGGACAGGGGATAACAGATACGCAGTATTTT. The chain combines TRBV20-1 with TRBJ2-3; TRBD1 aligns across 9 bases. CDR1 is DFQATT and CDR2 is SNEGSKA in the germline V gene (reference sequence). The CDR3 length is 16 residues. V lost 3 bases, J lost 3 bases, and 10 bases stayed unmatched.

DNA for the CDR3: TGCGCCAGCAGCGTGGGGCTTGTTGGACCCCTCCACTTT. Protein: CASSVGLVGPLHF. The V and J genes are TRBV5-1 and TRBJ1-6; possibly TRBD1 for D (5 bases). CDR1 is SGHRS, CDR2 YFSETQ, per germline. This CDR3 contains 13 residues. V lost 4 bases, J lost 12 bases, and 14 bases lay in between.

The CDR3 protein is CASSYSRQAFF. Written as DNA, the CDR3 is TGTGCCAGCAGTTACTCGAGGCAAGCTTTCTTT. The chain combines TRBV6-5 with TRBJ1-1; D is unresolved. Germline lookup yields CDR1 MNHEY and CDR2 SVGAGI. The V end was cut by 0 bases, the J end by 9 bases, with 5 bases between. The CDR3 runs 11 residues.

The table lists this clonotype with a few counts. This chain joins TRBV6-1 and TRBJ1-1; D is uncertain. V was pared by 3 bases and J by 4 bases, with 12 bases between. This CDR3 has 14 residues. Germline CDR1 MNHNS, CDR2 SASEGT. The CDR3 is CASSDVTVGTEAFF. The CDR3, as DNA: TGTGCCAGCAGTGATGTAACGGTGGGCACTGAAGCTTTCTTT.

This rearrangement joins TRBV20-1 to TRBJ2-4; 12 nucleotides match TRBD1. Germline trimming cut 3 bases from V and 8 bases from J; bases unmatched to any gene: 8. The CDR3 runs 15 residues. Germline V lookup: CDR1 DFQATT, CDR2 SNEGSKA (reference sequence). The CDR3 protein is CSARAGQGARDIQYF. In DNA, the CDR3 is TGCAGTGCTAGGGCGGGACAGGGGGCTCGAGACATTCAGTACTTC.

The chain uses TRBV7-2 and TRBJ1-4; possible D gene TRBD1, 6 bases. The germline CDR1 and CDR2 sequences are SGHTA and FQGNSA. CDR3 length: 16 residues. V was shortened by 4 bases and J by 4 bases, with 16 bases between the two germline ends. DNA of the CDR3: TGTGCCAGCAGCTCGCGAGCGGACAGCCTTAATGAAAAACTGTTTTTT. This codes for CASSSRADSLNEKLFF.

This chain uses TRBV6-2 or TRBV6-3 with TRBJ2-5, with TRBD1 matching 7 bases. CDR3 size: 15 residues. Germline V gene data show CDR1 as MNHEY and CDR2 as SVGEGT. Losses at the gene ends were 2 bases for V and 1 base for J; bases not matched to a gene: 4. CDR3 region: CASSYGDSFQETQYF. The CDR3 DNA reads TGTGCCAGCAGTTACGGGGACAGCTTCCAAGAGACCCAGTACTTC.

For the CDR3, the DNA is TGTGCCAGCAGTGCCGCAACTTCGACACAGTGGGGACCTAACTATGGCTACACCTTC. Translation: CASSAATSTQWGPNYGYTF. The genes are TRBV6-1 and TRBJ1-2; tentative D call: TRBD1 (5 bases). Trimming cost V 4 bases and J 0 bases, with 24 bases left between them. Germline V gene sequence: CDR1 MNHNS, CDR2 SASEGT. The CDR3 contains 19 residues.

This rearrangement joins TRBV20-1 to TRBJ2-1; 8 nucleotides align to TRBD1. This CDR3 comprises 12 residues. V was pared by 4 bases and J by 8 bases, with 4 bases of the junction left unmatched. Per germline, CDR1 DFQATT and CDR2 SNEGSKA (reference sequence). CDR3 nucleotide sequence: TGCAGTGCTACCGGACAGGGCGATGAGCAGTTCTTC. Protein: CSATGQGDEQFF.

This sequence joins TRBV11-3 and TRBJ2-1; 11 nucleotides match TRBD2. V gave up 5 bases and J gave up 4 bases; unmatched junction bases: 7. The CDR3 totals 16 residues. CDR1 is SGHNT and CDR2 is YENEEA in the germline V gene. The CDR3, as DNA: TGTGCCAGCAGCCTTAGCGGGGGGGCCTGGTACAATGAGCAGTTCTTC. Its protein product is CASSLSGGAWYNEQFF. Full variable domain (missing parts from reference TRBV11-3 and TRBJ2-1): EAGVVQSPRYKIIEKKQPVAFWCNPISGHNTLYWYLQNLGQGPELLIRYENEEAVDDSQLPKDRFSAERLKGVDSTLKIQPAELGDSAVYLCASSLSGGAWYNEQFFGPGTRLTVL.

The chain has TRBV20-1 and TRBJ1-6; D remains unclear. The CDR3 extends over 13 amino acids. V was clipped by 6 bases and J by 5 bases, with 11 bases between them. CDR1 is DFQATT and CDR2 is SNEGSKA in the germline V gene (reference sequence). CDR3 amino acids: CSARGQNNSPLHF. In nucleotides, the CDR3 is TGCAGTGCCCGGGGTCAGAATAATTCACCCCTCCACTTT.